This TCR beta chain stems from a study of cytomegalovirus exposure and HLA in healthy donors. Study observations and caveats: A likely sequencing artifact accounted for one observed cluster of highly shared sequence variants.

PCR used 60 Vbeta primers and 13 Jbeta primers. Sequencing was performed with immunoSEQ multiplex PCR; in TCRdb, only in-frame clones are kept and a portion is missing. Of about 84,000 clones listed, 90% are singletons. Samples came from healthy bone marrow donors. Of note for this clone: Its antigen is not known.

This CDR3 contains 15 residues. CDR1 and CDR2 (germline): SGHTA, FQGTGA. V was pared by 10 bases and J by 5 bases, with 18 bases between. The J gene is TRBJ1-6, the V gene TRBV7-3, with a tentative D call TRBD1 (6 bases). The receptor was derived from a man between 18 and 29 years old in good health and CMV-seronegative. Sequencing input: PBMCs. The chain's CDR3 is CANPPLGQNNSPLHF. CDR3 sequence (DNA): TGTGCCAACCCCCCCCTTGGACAGAATAATTCACCCCTCCACTTT.